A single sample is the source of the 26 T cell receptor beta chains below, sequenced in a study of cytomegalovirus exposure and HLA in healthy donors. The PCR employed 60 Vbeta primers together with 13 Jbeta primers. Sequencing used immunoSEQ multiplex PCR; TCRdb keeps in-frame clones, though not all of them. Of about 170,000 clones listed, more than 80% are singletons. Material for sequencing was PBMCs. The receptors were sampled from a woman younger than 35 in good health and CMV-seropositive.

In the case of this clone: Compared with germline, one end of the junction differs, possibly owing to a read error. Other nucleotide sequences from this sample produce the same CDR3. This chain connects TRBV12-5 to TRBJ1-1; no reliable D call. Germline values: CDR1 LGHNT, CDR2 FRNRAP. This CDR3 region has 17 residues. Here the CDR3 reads CASGLVVARTKNTEAFF. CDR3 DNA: TGTGCTAGTGGTCTGGTAGTGGCACGAACTAAGAACACTGAAGCTTTCTTT.

The DNA of the CDR3 is TGTGCCAGCAGCTCCCTGGACAGGGCGAACACCGGGGAGCTGTTTTTT. Its translation: CASSSLDRANTGELFF. This chain joins TRBV5-6 and TRBJ2-2; TRBD1 aligns across 8 bases. V shed 3 bases, J shed 0 bases, and the junction held 4 bases outside the gene matches. The germline gives CDR1 SGHDT, CDR2 YYEEEE. This CDR3 is 16 amino acids long. The whole variable domain, filled in from reference TRBV5-6 and TRBJ2-2, reads DAGVTQSPTHLIKTRGQQVTLRCSPKSGHDTVSWYQQALGQGPQFIFQYYEEEERQRGNFPDRFSGHQFPNYSSELNVNALLLGDSALYLCASSSLDRANTGELFFGEGSRLTVL.

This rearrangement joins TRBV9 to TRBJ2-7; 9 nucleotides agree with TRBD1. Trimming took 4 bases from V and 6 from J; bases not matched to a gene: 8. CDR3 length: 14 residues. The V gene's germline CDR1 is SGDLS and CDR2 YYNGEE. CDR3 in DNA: TGTGCCAGCAGCCGCCTAAAGACAGGGGGCGAGCAGTACTTC. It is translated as CASSRLKTGGEQYF.

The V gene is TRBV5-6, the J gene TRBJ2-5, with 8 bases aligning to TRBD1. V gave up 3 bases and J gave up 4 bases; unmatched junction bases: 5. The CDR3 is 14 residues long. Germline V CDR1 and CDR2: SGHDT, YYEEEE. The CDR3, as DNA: TGTGCCAGCAGCTCACCTGGACAGGGAGAGACCCAGTACTTC. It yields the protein CASSSPGQGETQYF. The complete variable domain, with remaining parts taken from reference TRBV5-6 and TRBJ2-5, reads DAGVTQSPTHLIKTRGQQVTLRCSPKSGHDTVSWYQQALGQGPQFIFQYYEEEERQRGNFPDRFSGHQFPNYSSELNVNALLLGDSALYLCASSSPGQGETQYFGPGTRLLVL.

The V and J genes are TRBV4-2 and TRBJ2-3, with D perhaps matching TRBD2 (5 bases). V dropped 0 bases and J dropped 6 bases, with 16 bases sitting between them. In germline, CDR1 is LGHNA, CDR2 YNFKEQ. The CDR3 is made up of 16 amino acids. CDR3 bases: TGTGCCAGCAGCCAAGATAGGAGGACGTCCCTCGATACGCAGTATTTT. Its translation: CASSQDRRTSLDTQYF.

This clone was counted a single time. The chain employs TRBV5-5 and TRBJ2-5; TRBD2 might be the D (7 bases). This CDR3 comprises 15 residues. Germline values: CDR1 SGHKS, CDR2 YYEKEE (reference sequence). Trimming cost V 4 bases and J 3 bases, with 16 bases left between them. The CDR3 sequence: CASSPGGGGKETQYF. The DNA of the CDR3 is TGTGCCAGCAGCCCGGGCGGGGGCGGGAAAGAGACCCAGTACTTC.

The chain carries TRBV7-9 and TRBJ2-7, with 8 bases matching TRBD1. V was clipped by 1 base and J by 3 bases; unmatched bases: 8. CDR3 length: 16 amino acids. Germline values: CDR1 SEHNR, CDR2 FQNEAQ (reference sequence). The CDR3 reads CASSLGAGGANYEQYF. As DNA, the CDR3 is TGTGCCAGCAGCTTAGGTGCAGGGGGCGCTAACTACGAGCAGTACTTC.

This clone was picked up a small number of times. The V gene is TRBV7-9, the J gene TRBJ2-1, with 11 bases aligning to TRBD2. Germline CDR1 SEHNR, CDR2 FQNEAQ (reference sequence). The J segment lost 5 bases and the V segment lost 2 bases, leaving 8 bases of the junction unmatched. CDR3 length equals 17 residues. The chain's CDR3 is CASSLRLGTSGNNEQFF. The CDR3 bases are TGTGCCAGCAGCTTACGGCTCGGGACTAGCGGAAACAATGAGCAGTTCTTC.

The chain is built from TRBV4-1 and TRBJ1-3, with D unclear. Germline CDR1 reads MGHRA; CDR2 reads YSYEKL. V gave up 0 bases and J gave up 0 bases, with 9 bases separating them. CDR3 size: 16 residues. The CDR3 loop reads CASSQDERISGNTIYF. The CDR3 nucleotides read TGCGCCAGCAGCCAAGATGAGAGGATCTCTGGAAACACCATATATTTT.

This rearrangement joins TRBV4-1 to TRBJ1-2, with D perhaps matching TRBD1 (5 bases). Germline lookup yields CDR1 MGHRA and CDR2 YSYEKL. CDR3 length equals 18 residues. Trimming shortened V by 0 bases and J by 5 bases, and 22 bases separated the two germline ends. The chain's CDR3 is CASSQDGPDWEQVYGYTF. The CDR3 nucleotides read TGCGCCAGCAGCCAAGATGGCCCCGACTGGGAACAGGTGTATGGCTACACCTTC.

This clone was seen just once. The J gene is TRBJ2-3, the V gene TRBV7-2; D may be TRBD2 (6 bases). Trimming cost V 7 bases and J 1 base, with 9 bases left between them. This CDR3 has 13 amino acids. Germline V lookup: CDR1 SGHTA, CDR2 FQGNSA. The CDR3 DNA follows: TGTGCCAGCAAGCCGGGGGGCACAGATACGCAGTATTTT. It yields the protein CASKPGGTDTQYF.

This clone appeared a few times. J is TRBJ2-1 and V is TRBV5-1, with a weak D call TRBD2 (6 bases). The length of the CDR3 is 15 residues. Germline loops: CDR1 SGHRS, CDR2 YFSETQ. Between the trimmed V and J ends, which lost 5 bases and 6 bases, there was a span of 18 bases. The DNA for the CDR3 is TGCGCCAGCAGAAACGCACGGGACTTGTCCAATGAGCAGTTCTTC. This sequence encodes CASRNARDLSNEQFF.

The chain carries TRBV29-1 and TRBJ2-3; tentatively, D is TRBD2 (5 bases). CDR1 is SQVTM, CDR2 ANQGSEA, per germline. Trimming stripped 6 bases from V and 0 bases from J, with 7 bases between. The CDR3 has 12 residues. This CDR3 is CSVRTSTDTQYF. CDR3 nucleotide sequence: TGCAGCGTACGGACTAGCACAGATACGCAGTATTTT.

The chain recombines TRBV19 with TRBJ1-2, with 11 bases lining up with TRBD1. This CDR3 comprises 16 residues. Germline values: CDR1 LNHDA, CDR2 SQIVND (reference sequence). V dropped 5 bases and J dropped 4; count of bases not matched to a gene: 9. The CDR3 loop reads CASSQGRTGGFYGYTF. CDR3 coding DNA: TGTGCCAGTAGTCAAGGGAGGACAGGGGGCTTCTATGGCTACACCTTC.

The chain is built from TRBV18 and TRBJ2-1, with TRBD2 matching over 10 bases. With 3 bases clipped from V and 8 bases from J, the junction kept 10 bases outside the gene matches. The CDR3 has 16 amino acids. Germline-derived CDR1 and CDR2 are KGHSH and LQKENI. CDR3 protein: CASSPESGGGRDEQFF. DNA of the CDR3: TGTGCCAGCTCACCCGAAAGCGGGGGGGGAAGAGATGAGCAGTTCTTC.

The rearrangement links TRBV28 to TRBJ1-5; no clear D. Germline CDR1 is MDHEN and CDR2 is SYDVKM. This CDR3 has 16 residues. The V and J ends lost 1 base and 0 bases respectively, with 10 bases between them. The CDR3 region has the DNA TGTGCCAGCAGTTTATACGGCGGATATAGCAATCAGCCCCAGCATTTT. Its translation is CASSLYGGYSNQPQHF. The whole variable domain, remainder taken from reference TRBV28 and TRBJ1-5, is DVKVTQSSRYLVKRTGEKVFLECVQDMDHENMFWYRQDPGLGLRLIYFSYDVKMKEKGDIPEGYSVSREKKERFSLILESASTNQTSMYLCASSLYGGYSNQPQHFGDGTRLSIL.

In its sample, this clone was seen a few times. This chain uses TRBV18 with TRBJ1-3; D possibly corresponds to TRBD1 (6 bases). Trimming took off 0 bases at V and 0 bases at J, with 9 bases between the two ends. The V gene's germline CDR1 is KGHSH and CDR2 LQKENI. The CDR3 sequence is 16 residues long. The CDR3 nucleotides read TGTGCCAGCTCACCACCCGGACAGAGCTCTGGAAACACCATATATTTT. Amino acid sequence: CASSPPGQSSGNTIYF.

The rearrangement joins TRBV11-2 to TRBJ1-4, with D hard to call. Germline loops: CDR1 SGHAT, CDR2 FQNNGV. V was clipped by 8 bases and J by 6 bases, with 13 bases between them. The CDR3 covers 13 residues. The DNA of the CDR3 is TGTGCCAGCTCCGGGAGCCGGTATGAAAAACTGTTTTTT. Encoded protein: CASSGSRYEKLFF.

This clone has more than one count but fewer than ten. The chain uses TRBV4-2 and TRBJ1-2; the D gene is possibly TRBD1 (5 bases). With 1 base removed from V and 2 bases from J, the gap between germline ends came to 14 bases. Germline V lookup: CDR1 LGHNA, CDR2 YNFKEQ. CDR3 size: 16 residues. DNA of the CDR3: TGTGCCAGCAGCCAAGCCTTCAGGGAAACGAACTATGGCTACACCTTC. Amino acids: CASSQAFRETNYGYTF.

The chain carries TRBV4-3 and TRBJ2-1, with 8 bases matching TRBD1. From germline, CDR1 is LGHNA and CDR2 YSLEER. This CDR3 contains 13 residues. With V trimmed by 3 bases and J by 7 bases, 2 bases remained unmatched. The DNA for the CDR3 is TGCGCCAGCAGCCAGGACAGGGCGAATGAGCAGTTCTTC. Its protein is CASSQDRANEQFF.

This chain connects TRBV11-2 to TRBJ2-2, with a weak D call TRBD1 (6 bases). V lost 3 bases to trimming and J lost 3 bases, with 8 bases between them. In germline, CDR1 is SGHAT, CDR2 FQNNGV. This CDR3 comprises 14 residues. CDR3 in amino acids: CASSFGTYTGELFF. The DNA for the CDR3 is TGTGCCAGCAGCTTCGGGACATACACCGGGGAGCTGTTTTTT. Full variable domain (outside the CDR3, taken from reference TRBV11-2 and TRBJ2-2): EAGVAQSPRYKIIEKRQSVAFWCNPISGHATLYWYQQILGQGPKLLIQFQNNGVVDDSQLPKDRFSAERLKGVDSTLKIQPAKLEDSAVYLCASSFGTYTGELFFGEGSRLTVL.

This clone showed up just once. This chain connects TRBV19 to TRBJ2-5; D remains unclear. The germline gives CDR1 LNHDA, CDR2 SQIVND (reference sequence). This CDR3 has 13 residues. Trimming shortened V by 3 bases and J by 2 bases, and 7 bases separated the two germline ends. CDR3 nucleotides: TGTGCCAGTAGTATTCGTCAGCAAGAGACCCAGTACTTC. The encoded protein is CASSIRQQETQYF.

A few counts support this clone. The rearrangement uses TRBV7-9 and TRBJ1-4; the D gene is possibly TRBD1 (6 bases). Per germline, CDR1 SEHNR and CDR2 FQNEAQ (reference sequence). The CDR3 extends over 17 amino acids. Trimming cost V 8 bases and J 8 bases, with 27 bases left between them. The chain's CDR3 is CASQTRGAEEWEEKLFF. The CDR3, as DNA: TGTGCCAGCCAAACCCGGGGGGCGGAGGAGTGGGAAGAAAAACTGTTTTTT.

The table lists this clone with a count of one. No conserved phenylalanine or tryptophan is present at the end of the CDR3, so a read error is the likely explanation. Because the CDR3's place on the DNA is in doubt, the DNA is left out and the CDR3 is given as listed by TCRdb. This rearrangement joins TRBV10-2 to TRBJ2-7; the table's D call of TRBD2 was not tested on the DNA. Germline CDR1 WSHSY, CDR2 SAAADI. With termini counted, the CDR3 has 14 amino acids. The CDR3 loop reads CASSDVFSGGLAGY.

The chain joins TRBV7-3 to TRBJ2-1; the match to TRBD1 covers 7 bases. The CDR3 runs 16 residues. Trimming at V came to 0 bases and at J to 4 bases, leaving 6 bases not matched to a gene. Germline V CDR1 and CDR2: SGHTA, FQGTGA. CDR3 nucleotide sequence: TGTGCCAGCAGCTTAACACAGGGACAGAGATACAATGAGCAGTTCTTC. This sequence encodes CASSLTQGQRYNEQFF.

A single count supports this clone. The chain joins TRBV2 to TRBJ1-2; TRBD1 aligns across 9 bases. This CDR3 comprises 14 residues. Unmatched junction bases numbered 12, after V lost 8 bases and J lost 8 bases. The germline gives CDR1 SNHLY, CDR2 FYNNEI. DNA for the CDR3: TGTGCCAGCGGGATTCGGACAGGGGCAGGAGGCTACACCTTC. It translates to CASGIRTGAGGYTF.